This record looks at one T cell receptor beta chain sequence and its context. Germline loops: CDR1 LNHNV, CDR2 YYDKDF (reference sequence). V lost 2 bases and J 8 bases, leaving 15 bases between the germline ends. There are 15 residues in the CDR3. This sample was included in a study of blood T cell repertoires in COVID-19. Study details: PBMCs, B-cell-depleted T cells, or T cells provided the cDNA or gDNA that made up the material.

The repertoire was sequenced with immunoSEQ multiplex PCR; TCRdb's copy has only in-frame clones and lacks some. The sample lists roughly 300,000 clones, under 95% occurring once. V usage is TRBV15 and J usage is TRBJ1-4; TRBD1 is a possible D gene (5 bases). The source material was PBMCs or T cells enriched from blood (not recorded which). The receptor was derived from a woman aged 25 to 45 who had recovered from COVID-19. The CDR3 reads CATSRSRTGGEKLFF. The CDR3 DNA reads as TGTGCCACCAGCAGAAGTCGTACAGGTGGCGAAAAACTGTTTTTT.